This T cell receptor (beta chain) was identified during a study of blood T cell repertoires in COVID-19. Study context: Researchers got acute and convalescent COVID-19 samples from the United States, Italy and Spain.

Measured with immunoSEQ multiplex PCR; TCRdb has only the in-frame clones, and not every one. Here the sample spans 380,000 or so clones, around 92% being singletons. The count of this clone is one. The source material was peripheral blood. The receptor was isolated from a man aged 40-50 years with acute or convalescent COVID-19.

CDR3 DNA sequence: TGTGCCAGCAGCCAGCTTGCTAATCGGGATACGCAGTATTTT. Its translation: CASSQLANRDTQYF. The V call is TRBV14, the J call TRBJ2-3; no definite D call. This CDR3 has 14 residues. Trimming removed 3 bases from V and 6 bases from J, with 13 bases in between. Germline loops: CDR1 SGHDN, CDR2 FVKESK.